A selection of T cell receptor beta chains follows, all from one sample in a study of T cell responses to AZD1222 COVID-19 vaccine. Profiled with immunoSEQ multiplex PCR; TCRdb holds only in-frame clones, not every one. The repertoire includes about 160,000 clones, about 90% of them detected once, and around 2% sits in the top ten. The input for sequencing was peripheral blood, taken on day 0 of AZD1222 vaccination. The receptor source for this set is an adult in good health. CDR3s include the opening cysteine and the closing phenylalanine or tryptophan. Each record gives: clone size, CDR3 length, V gene, CDR3 protein. The size of a clone is reported for some rows only, either as once, few or many, or as a class for expanded clones.

. 13 TRBV18 CASSPDRYTEAFF
. 13 TRBV20-1 CSASHNIRQPQHF
. 10 TRBV7-2 CASQGNTIYF
. 15 TRBV7-9 CAGIPLVGNYNEQFF
. 13 TRBV6-4 CASSEISGGSYTF
. 13 TRBV5-1 CASQAGGHTEAFF
few 14 TRBV7-2 CASSIPGTSGGYTF
. 11 TRBV2 CASSLGGTQYF
once 13 TRBV19 CASSGTHGNTIYF
. 14 TRBV3-1/TRBV3-2 CASSRTRTNTEAFF
. 14 TRBV10-1 CASSGLAGGGEQFF
. 14 TRBV30 CAWSPEIYNSPLHF
. 17 TRBV19 CASSVYRGIPADQPQHF
. 15 TRBV4-1 CASSQALSSYNEQFF
. 14 TRBV13 CASSFDRGANVLTF
. 12 TRBV14 CASSRTGIEAFF
. 16 TRBV7-2 CASSLYGQGDNQPQHF
once 16 TRBV6-8 CASTRGGASDNTEAFF
. 15 TRBV12-2 CASRRWGRRNSPLHF
. 12 TRBV5-1 CASSIDREEQYF
. 14 TRBV5-1 CASSSRTGVYEQYF
. 13 TRBV6-6 CASSQRGLYGYTF
. 11 TRBV28 CAILGRGKAFF
. 16 TRBV19 CASRPSGRSSYNEQFF
. 15 TRBV5-1 CASSLDAYSNQPQHF
. 14 TRBV6-1 CASSDGLSGNTIYF
few 11 TRBV15 CATSRINEQFF
. 14 TRBV9 CASSVGQGRSPLHF
. 15 TRBV6-1 CASSEILQAPGEQYF
. 12 TRBV5-5 CASSPTGTGASF
. 15 TRBV6-5 CASSTVRGGNQPQHF
once 14 TRBV29-1 CSVLRQGMNTEAFF
. 11 TRBV10-2 CASRAGYEQYF
. 13 TRBV12-3/TRBV12-4 CASRDGETYEQYF
. 15 TRBV7-9 CASSWVSGGIDEQYF
. 15 TRBV5-1 CASSLGRQGHNTIYF
. 15 TRBV7-5 CARKYNDRDTDTQYF
. 13 TRBV30 CAWSAGGVNEQYF
. 16 TRBV6-6 CASRNSPGGEGETQYF
. 13 TRBV28 CASKQGATYEQYF
. 15 TRBV7-3 CASSLGPGRNTEAFF
. 15 TRBV19 CASSNTDGADEKLFF
. 14 TRBV6-5 CASSYGVPPTEAFF
. 14 TRBV30 CAWSVSSSGNTIYF
. 14 TRBV15 CATSRDQMGTEAFF
. 14 TRBV18 CASSPLQNTGELFF
. 19 TRBV9 CASSDPGPGTKGSNTEAFF
. 17 TRBV2 CASSLRGTGDFGQPQHF
. 15 TRBV27 CASSSGTSYSYEQYF
once 14 TRBV28 CASSLPQGLYEQYF
once 19 TRBV7-2 CASSPRSGASGQPREEQYF
once 15 TRBV11-2 CASSLLTATNEKLFF
. 11 TRBV28 CASSSSYEQFF
once 16 TRBV6-1 CASSEVQGAGNEKLFF
. 19 TRBV6-2/TRBV6-3 CASSYSPRDGLSYNSPLHF